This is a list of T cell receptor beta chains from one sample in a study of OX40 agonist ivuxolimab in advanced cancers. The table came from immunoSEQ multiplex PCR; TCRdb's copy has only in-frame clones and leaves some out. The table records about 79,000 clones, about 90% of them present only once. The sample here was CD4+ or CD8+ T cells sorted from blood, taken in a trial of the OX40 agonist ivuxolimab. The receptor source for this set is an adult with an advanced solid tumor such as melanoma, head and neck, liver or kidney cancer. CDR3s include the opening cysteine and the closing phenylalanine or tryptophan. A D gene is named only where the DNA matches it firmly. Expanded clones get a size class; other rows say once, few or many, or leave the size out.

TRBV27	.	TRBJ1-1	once	CASRDEGSTEAFF	TGTGCCAGCAGGGACGAGGGTTCGACTGAAGCTTTCTTT
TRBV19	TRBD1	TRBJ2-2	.	CASSTPGQGTGELFF	TGTGCCAGTAGTACTCCGGGACAGGGCACCGGGGAGCTGTTTTTT
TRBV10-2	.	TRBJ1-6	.	CASSEGPGRSSYNSPLHF	TGCGCCAGCAGTGAGGGGCCGGGACGGAGCTCCTATAATTCACCCCTCCACTTT
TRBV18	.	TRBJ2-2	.	CASSPRGASNTGELFF	TGTGCCAGCTCACCCCGGGGGGCCTCGAACACCGGGGAGCTGTTTTTT
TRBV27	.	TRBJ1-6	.	CASSLREGSPLHF	TGTGCCAGCAGTTTACGGGAGGGCTCACCCCTCCACTTT
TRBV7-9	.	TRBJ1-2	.	CASSPRTAANYGYTF	TGTGCCAGCAGCCCACGGACAGCAGCTAACTATGGCTACACCTTC
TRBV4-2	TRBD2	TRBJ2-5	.	CASSPLAGSEETQYF	TGTGCCAGCAGCCCTCTAGCGGGGTCCGAAGAGACCCAGTACTTC
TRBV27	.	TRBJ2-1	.	CASSFRMGNEQFF	TGTGCCAGCAGTTTCAGGATGGGCAATGAGCAGTTCTTC
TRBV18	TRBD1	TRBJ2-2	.	CASSPRTGGNTGELFF	TGTGCCAGCTCACCTCGGACAGGGGGGAACACCGGGGAGCTGTTTTTT
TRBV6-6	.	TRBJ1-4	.	CASSPTGLDIEKLFF	TGTGCCAGCAGTCCAACAGGGTTGGATATAGAAAAACTGTTTTTT
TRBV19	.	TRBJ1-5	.	CASSMEGLRAQPQHF	TGTGCCAGTAGTATGGAGGGGCTTAGGGCTCAGCCCCAGCATTTT
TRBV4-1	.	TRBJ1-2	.	CASSHSGTNLNYGYTF	TGCGCCAGCAGCCATTCCGGGACTAACCTTAACTATGGCTACACCTTC
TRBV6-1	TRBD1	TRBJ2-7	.	CASSRGTGVYEQYF	TGTGCCAGCAGCCGGGGGACAGGAGTCTACGAGCAGTACTTC
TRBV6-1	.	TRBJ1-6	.	CASSDRGNSPLHF	TGTGCCAGCAGTGACAGGGGTAATTCACCCCTCCACTTT
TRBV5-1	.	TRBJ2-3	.	CASSFKGDTQYF	TGCGCCAGCAGCTTTAAGGGGGATACGCAGTATTTT
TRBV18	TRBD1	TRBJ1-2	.	CASSPMDRDGGYTF	TGTGCCAGCTCGCCAATGGACAGGGACGGTGGCTACACCTTC
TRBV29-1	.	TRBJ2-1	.	CSATSGGGQFF	TGCAGCGCCACTTCAGGGGGGGGGCAGTTCTTC
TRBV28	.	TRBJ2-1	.	CASSRLRKDLRFNEQFF	TGTGCCAGCAGCCGACTTAGGAAAGATCTCAGGTTCAATGAGCAGTTCTTC
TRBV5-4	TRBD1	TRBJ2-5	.	CASSLLPGQGKETQYF	TGTGCCAGCAGCCTACTCCCGGGACAGGGGAAAGAGACCCAGTACTTC
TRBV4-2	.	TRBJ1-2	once	CASSRTTDNYGYTF	TGTGCCAGCAGCCGGACGACAGATAACTATGGCTACACCTTC
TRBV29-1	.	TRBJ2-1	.	CSGYGGGAYNEQFF	TGCAGCGGATACGGAGGGGGCGCCTACAATGAGCAGTTCTTC
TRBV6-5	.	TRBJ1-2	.	CASSRGPNYGYTF	TGTGCCAGCAGCCGTGGACCGAACTATGGCTACACCTTC
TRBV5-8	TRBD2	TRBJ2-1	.	CASIPRGGSSYNEQFF	TGTGCCAGCATCCCCCGGGGGGGGAGCTCCTACAATGAGCAGTTCTTC
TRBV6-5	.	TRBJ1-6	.	CASSYSRGASNSPLHF	TGTGCCAGCAGTTACTCGAGAGGGGCCAGTAATTCACCCCTCCACTTT
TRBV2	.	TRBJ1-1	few	CAVGAEAFF	TGTGCCGTCGGGGCTGAAGCTTTCTTT
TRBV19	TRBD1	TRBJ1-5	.	CASSIRTGKNQPQHF	TGTGCCAGTAGTATCCGGACAGGGAAAAATCAGCCCCAGCATTTT
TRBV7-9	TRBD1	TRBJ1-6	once	CASSLVRATGSNSPLHF	TGTGCCAGCAGCTTAGTCCGAGCGACAGGGTCTAATTCACCCCTCCACTTT
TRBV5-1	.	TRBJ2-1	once	CASSSPQGSSYNEQFF	TGCGCCAGCAGCTCCCCTCAGGGGAGCTCCTACAATGAGCAGTTCTTC
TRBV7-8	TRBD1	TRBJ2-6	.	CASSAGTGGHWTGANVLTF	TGTGCCAGCAGCGCCGGGACAGGGGGACATTGGACTGGGGCCAACGTCCTGACTTTC
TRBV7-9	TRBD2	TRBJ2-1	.	CASNNYLGTSGGAYNEQFF	TGTGCCAGCAACAATTATTTGGGAACTAGCGGGGGGGCCTACAATGAGCAGTTCTTC
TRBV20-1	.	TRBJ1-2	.	CSARGTYGYTF	TGCAGTGCTAGAGGGACGTATGGCTACACCTTC
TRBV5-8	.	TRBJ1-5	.	CASSRTKYSNQPQHF	TGTGCCAGCAGCCGGACTAAATATAGCAATCAGCCCCAGCATTTT
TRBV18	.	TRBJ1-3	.	CASSPGSGDTIYF	TGTGCCAGCTCACCGGGTTCTGGGGACACCATATATTTT
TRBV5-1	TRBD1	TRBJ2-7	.	CASSLSTGTYEQYF	TGCGCCAGCAGCTTGTCGACAGGGACCTACGAGCAGTACTTC
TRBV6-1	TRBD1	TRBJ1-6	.	CASSGQGNSPLHF	TGTGCCAGCAGTGGACAGGGGAATTCACCCCTCCACTTT
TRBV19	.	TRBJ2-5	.	CATRWGHVYQETQYF	TGTGCCACTAGGTGGGGCCACGTGTACCAAGAGACCCAGTACTTC
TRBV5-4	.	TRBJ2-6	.	CASGKDISGANVLTF	TGTGCCAGCGGTAAAGACATCTCTGGGGCCAACGTCCTGACTTTC
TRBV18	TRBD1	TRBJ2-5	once	CASSQNKGAWKTQYF	TGTGCCAGCTCCCAAAACAAGGGGGCCTGGAAGACCCAGTACTTC
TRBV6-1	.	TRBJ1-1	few	CASSELGGRAMNTEAFF	TGTGCCAGCAGTGAACTGGGGGGGCGCGCCATGAACACTGAAGCTTTCTTT
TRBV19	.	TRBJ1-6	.	CASRGNSPLHF	TGTGCCAGTCGGGGGAATTCACCCCTCCACTTT
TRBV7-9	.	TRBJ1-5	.	CASSFQGSNQPQHF	TGTGCCAGCAGCTTCCAGGGGAGCAATCAGCCCCAGCATTTT
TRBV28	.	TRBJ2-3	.	CASSEQSRLTYF	TGTGCCAGCAGTGAACAGTCGAGGCTAACGTATTTT
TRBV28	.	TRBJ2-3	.	CASTLSRSLADTQYF	TGTGCCAGCACTCTAAGTAGATCATTGGCAGATACGCAGTATTTT
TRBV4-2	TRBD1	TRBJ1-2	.	CASSQELRGRKDYGYTF	TGTGCCAGCAGCCAAGAACTCAGGGGGCGCAAGGACTATGGCTACACCTTC
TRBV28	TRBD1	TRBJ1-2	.	CASRKDRGRSLYTF	TGTGCCAGCAGAAAAGACAGGGGGCGGTCCTTATACACCTTC